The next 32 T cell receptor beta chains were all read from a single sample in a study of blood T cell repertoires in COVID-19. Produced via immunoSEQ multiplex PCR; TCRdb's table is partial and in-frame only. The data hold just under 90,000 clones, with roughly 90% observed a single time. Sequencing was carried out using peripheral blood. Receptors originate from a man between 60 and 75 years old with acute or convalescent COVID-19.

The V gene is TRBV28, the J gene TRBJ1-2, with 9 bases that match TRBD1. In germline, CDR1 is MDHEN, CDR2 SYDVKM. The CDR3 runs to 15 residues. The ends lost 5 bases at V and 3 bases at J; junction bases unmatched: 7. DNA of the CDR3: TGTGCCAGCAGTATAACAGGGGGCGCTTACTATGGCTACACCTTC. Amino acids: CASSITGGAYYGYTF.

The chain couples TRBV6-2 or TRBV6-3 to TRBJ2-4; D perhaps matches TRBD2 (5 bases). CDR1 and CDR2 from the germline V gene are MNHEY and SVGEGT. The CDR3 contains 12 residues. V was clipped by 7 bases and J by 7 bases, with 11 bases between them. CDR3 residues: CASTPGVNIQYF. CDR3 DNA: TGTGCCAGCACCCCCGGGGTGAACATTCAGTACTTC.

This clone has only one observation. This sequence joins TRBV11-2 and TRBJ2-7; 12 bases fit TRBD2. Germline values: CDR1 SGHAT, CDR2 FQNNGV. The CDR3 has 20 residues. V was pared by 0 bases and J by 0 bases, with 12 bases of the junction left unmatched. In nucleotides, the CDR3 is TGTGCCAGCAGCTTAGAGAGCATGTGGCTAGCGGGAGGGAGCTCCTACGAGCAGTACTTC. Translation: CASSLESMWLAGGSSYEQYF.

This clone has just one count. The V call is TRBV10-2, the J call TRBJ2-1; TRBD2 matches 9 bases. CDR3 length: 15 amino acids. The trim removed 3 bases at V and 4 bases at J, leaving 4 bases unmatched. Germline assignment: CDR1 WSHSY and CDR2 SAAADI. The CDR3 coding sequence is TGCGCCAGCAGTGAAGGGCTAGCGGGATACAATGAGCAGTTCTTC. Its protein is CASSEGLAGYNEQFF.

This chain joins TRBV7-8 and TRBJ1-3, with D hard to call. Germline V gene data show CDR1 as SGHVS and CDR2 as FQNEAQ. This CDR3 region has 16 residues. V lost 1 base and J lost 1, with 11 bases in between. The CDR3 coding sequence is TGTGCCAGCAGCTTAGGCGGGTCCCCGTCTGGAAACACCATATATTTT. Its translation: CASSLGGSPSGNTIYF.

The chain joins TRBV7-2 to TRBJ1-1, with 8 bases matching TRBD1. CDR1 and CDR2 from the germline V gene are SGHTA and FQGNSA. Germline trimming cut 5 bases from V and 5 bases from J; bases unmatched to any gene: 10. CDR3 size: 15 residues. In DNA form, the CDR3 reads TGTGCCAGCAGCCCAGACAGGGGTAGAATGACTGAAGCTTTCTTT. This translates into CASSPDRGRMTEAFF.

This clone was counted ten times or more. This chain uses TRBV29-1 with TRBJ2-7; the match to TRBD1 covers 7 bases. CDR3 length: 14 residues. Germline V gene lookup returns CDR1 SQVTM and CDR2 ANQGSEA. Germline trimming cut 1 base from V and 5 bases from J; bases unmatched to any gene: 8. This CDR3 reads CSVEATGESHEQYF. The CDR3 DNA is TGCAGCGTTGAAGCCACAGGGGAGTCCCACGAGCAGTACTTC.

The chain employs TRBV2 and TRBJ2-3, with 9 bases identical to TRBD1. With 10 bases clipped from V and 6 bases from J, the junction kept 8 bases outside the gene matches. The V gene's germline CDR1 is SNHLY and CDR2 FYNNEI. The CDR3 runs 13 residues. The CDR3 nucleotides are TGTGCCATACAGGGGGCATCCTCGGATACGCAGTATTTT. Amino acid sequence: CAIQGASSDTQYF.

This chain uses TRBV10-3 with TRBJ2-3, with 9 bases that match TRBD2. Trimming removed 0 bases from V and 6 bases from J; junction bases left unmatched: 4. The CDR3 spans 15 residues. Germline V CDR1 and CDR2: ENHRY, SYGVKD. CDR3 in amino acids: CAISESRGGADTQYF. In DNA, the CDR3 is TGTGCCATCAGTGAGTCGCGGGGGGGCGCGGATACGCAGTATTTT.

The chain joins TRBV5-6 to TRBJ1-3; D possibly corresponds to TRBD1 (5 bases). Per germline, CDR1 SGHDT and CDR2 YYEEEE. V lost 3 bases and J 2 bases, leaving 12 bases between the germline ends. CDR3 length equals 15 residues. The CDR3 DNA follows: TGTGCCAGCAGCTCCATCGCGACAGCTGGAAACACCATATATTTT. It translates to CASSSIATAGNTIYF.

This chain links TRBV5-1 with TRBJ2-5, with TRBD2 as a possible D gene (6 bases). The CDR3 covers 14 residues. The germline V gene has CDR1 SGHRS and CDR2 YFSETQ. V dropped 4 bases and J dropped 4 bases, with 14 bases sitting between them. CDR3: CASSPGTLGETQYF. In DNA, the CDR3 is TGCGCCAGCAGCCCCGGGACTCTGGGAGAGACCCAGTACTTC.

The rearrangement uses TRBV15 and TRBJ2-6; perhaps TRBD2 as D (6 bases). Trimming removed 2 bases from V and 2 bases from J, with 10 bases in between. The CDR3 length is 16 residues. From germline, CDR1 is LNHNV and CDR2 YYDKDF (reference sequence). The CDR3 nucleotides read TGTGCCACCAGCAGAAAGGGCGGGACTGGGGCCAACGTCCTGACTTTC. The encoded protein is CATSRKGGTGANVLTF.

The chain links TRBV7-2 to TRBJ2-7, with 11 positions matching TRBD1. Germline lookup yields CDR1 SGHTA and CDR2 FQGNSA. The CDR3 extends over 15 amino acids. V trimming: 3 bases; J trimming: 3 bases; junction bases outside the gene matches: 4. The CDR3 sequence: CASSFSGTGGYEQYF. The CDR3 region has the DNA TGTGCCAGCAGCTTCTCCGGGACAGGGGGCTACGAGCAGTACTTC.

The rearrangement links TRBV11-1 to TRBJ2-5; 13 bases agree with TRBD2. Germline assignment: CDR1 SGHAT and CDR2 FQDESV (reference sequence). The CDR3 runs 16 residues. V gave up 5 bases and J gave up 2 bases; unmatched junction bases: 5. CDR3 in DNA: TGTGCCAGCAGCGACGGGACTAGCGGGAAACAAGAGACCCAGTACTTC. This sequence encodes CASSDGTSGKQETQYF.

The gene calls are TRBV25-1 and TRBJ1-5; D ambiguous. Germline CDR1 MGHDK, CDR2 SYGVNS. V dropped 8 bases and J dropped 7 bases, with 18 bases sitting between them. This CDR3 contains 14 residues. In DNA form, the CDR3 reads TGTGCCAGCGCGCATCGGGGTTCTAGGCAGCCCCAGCATTTT. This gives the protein CASAHRGSRQPQHF.

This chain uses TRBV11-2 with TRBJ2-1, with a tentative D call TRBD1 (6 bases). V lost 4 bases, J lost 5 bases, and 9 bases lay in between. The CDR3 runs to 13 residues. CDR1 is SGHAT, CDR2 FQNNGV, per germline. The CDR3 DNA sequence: TGTGCCAGCAGCTCCGGACAGAACAATGAGCAGTTCTTC. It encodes CASSSGQNNEQFF.

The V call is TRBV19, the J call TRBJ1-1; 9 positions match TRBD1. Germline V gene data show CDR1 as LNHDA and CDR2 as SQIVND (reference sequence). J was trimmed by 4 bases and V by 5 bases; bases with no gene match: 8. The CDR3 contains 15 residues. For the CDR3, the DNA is TGTGCCAGTAGTGCCGTGACAGGGGGGAGCACTGAAGCTTTCTTT. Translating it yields CASSAVTGGSTEAFF.

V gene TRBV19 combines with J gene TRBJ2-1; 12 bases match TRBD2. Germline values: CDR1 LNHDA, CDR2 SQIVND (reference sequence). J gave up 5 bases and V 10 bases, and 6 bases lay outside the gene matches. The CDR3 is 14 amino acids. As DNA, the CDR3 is TGTGCCACAAAGACTAGCGGGGGAAACAATGAGCAGTTCTTC. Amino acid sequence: CATKTSGGNNEQFF.

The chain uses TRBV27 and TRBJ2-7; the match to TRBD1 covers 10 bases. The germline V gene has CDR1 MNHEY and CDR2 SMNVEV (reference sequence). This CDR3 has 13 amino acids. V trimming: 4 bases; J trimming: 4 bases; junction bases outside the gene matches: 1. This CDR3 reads CASSSGQGYEQYF. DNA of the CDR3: TGTGCCAGCAGTTCGGGACAGGGGTACGAGCAGTACTTC.

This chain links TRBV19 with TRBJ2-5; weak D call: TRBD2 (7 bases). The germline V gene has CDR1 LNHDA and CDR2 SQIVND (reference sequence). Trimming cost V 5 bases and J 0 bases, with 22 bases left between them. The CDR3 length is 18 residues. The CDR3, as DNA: TGTGCCAGTAGTCTTGGCTGGCGGGGGCTTTCGAACCAAGAGACCCAGTACTTC. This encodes CASSLGWRGLSNQETQYF. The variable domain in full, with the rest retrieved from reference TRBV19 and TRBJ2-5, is DGGITQSPKYLFRKEGQNVTLSCEQNLNHDAMYWYRQDPGQGLRLIYYSQIVNDFQKGDIAEGYSVSREKKESFPLTVTSAQKNPTAFYLCASSLGWRGLSNQETQYFGPGTRLLVL.

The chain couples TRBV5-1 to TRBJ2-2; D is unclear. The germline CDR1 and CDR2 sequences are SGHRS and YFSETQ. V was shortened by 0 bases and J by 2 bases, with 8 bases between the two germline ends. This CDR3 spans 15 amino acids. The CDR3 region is CASSLGQFNTGELFF. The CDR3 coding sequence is TGCGCCAGCAGCTTGGGGCAGTTTAACACCGGGGAGCTGTTTTTT.

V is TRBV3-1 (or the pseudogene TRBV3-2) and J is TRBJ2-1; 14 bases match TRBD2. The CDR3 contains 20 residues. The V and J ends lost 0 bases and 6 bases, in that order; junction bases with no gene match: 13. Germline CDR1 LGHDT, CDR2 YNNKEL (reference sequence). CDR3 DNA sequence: TGTGCCAGCAGCCAAGATACGACTAGCGGGAGGGCCGGGATGGGCAATGAGCAGTTCTTC. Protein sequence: CASSQDTTSGRAGMGNEQFF.

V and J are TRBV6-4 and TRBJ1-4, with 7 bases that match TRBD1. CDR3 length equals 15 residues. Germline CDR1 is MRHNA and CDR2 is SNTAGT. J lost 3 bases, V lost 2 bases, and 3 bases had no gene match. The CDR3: CASSDVGTANEKLFF. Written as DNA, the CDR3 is TGTGCCAGCAGTGACGTCGGGACAGCTAATGAAAAACTGTTTTTT.

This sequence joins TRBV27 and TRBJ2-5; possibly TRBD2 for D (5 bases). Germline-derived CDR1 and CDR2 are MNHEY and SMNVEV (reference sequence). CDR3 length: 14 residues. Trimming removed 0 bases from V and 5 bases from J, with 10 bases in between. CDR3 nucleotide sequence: TGTGCCAGCAGTTTATCGGAGGTAGCGGAGACCCAGTACTTC. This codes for CASSLSEVAETQYF.

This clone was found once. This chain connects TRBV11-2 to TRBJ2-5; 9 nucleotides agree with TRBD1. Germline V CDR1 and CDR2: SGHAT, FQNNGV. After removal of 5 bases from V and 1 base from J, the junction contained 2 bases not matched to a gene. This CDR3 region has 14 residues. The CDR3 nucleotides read TGTGCCAGCAGCAGGGACAGGGTCCAAGAGACCCAGTACTTC. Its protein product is CASSRDRVQETQYF. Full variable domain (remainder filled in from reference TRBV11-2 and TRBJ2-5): EAGVAQSPRYKIIEKRQSVAFWCNPISGHATLYWYQQILGQGPKLLIQFQNNGVVDDSQLPKDRFSAERLKGVDSTLKIQPAKLEDSAVYLCASSRDRVQETQYFGPGTRLLVL.

The DNA of the CDR3 is TGTGCCAGCAGTGAATCCGGGACAGGAGCGGTCTATGGCTACACCTTC. Protein sequence: CASSESGTGAVYGYTF. This chain joins TRBV6-4 and TRBJ1-2; 8 bases fit TRBD1. The germline gives CDR1 MRHNA, CDR2 SNTAGT. V trimming: 3 bases; J trimming: 4 bases; junction bases outside the gene matches: 10. The length of the CDR3 is 16 residues.

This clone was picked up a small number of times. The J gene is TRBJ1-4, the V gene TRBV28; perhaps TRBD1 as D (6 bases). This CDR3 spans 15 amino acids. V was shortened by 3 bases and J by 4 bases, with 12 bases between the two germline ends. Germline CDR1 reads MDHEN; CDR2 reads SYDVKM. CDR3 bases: TGTGCCAGCAGTTTGACCCAGGGGATTAATGAAAAACTGTTTTTT. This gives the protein CASSLTQGINEKLFF.

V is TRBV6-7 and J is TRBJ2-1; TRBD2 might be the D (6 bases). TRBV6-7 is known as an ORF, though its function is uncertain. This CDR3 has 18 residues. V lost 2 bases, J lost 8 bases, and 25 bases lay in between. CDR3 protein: CASSYPTVMREEGDEQFF. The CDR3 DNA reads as TGTGCCAGCAGTTACCCCACTGTGATGAGGGAGGAAGGGGATGAGCAGTTCTTC.

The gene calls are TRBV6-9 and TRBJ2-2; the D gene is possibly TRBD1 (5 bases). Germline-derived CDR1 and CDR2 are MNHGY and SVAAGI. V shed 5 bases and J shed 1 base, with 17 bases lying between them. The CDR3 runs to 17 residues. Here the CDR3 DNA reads TGTGCCAGCAGTCCCCAATTGGGGCAGATGAACACCGGGGAGCTGTTTTTT. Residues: CASSPQLGQMNTGELFF.

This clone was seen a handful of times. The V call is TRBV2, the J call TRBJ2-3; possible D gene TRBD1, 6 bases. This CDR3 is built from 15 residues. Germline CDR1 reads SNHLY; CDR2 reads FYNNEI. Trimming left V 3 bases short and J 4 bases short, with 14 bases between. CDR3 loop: CASSERRGGADTQYF. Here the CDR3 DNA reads TGTGCCAGCAGTGAGCGCAGGGGTGGAGCAGATACGCAGTATTTT.

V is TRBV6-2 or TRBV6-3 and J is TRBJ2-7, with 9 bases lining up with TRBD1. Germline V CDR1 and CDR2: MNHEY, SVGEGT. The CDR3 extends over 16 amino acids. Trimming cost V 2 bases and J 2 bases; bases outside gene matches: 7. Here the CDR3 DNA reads TGTGCCAGCAGTTACGGGTACAGGGGGCCTCCCTACGAGCAGTACTTC. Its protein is CASSYGYRGPPYEQYF.

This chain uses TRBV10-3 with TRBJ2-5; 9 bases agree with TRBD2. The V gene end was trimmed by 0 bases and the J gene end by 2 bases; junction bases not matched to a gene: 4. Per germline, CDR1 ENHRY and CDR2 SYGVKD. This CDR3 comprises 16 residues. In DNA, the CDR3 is TGTGCCATCAGTGAGTCTGCGACTAGCGGACAAGAGACCCAGTACTTC. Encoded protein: CAISESATSGQETQYF.